This TCR beta chain was sequenced in a study of cytomegalovirus exposure and HLA in healthy donors. Study details: The approximately 610 first-cohort repertoires shared a platform with the 120 or so validation repertoires, as reported in a later analysis. The study's findings and limits: The dataset shows that most TCR sequences were rare, while some public TCRs occurred in many donors. There were three CMV-associated chains whose specificity for CMV antigens was confirmed in vitro.

Libraries were prepared by immunoSEQ multiplex PCR; TCRdb keeps only in-frame clonotypes and omits some of them. The sample contains 200,000 or so clones, around 84% of which appear only once. About this clone: Its target is unknown. An end of the junction differs from the germline gene, which may be a read error.

Looked up from germline, CDR1 is SSHAT and CDR2 is FNYEAQ (reference sequence). The CDR3 covers 15 residues. The approximately 120-subject validation cohort, separate from the approximately 670-subject first cohort, included the donors. The sequencing input was PBMCs. The TCR sequence derives from a young woman in good health and CMV-seropositive. V gene TRBV7-7 combines with J gene TRBJ2-5, with TRBD2 identical over 7 bases. CDR3 sequence reads: CASSLAGVVGETQYF. The CDR3 DNA sequence: TGTGCTAGCAGCTTGGCGGGAGTGGTCGGGGAGACCCAGTACTTC.